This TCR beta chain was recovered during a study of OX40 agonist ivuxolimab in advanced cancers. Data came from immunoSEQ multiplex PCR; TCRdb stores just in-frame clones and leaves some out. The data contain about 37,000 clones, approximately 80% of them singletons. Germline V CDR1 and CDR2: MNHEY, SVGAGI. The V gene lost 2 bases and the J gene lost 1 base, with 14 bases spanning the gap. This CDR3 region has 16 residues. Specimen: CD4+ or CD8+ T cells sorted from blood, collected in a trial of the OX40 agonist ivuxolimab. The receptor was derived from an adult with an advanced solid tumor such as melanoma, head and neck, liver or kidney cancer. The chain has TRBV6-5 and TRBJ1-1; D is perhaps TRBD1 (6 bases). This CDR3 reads CASSYGGQNENTEAFF. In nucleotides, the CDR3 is TGTGCCAGCAGTTACGGGGGACAAAACGAGAACACTGAAGCTTTCTTT.